These 29 T cell receptor beta chains came from one sample sequenced in a study of T cell responses to AZD1222 COVID-19 vaccine. The assay was immunoSEQ multiplex PCR, and TCRdb's table has in-frame clones only and misses some. Of roughly 270,000 clones listed, 90% to 95% are singletons. The sample here was peripheral blood, taken 28 days after the second AZD1222 dose. The receptor set was obtained from an adult who received the AZD1222 COVID-19 vaccine.

This chain links TRBV15 with TRBJ1-4; D is unclear. CDR1 is LNHNV, CDR2 YYDKDF, per germline (reference sequence). The CDR3 covers 14 residues. The ends were cut back, 6 bases at V and 0 bases at J, with 8 bases in the middle. CDR3 in amino acids: CATRSRATNEKLFF. The CDR3 bases are TGTGCCACCAGATCACGCGCAACTAATGAAAAACTGTTTTTT. The variable domain in full, completed from reference TRBV15 and TRBJ1-4, reads DAMVIQNPRYQVTQFGKPVTLSCSQTLNHNVMYWYQQKSSQAPKLLFHYYDKDFNNEADTPDNFQSRRPNTSFCFLDIRSPGLGDTAMYLCATRSRATNEKLFFGSGTQLSVL.

The gene calls are TRBV2 and TRBJ1-1; 9 positions agree with TRBD1. CDR1 is SNHLY, CDR2 FYNNEI, per germline. The CDR3 contains 13 residues. The V gene end was trimmed by 6 bases and the J gene end by 4 bases; junction bases not matched to a gene: 3. The CDR3 sequence is CASSIQGATEAFF. DNA of the CDR3: TGTGCCAGCAGCATACAGGGGGCCACTGAAGCTTTCTTT.

Concerning this clone itself: The junction shows a germline mismatch at one end, possibly a read error. V and J are TRBV28 and TRBJ2-7; D tentatively reads TRBD1 or TRBD2 (6 bases each). CDR1 is MDHEN and CDR2 is SYDVKM in the germline V gene. CDR3 length equals 15 residues. The CDR3 DNA reads TGTGCCAGCAGTTTGGGGTCCGAAGGGGGGTACGGGCAGTACTTC. This sequence encodes CASSLGSEGGYGQYF.

Written as DNA, the CDR3 is TGTGCCAGCAGCGAGTATGGGGGGCGGGAGACCCAGTACTTC. Translation gives CASSEYGGRETQYF. This chain links TRBV7-3 with TRBJ2-5; D may match TRBD1 or TRBD2 (6 bases each). CDR3 length: 14 residues. Germline V lookup: CDR1 SGHTA, CDR2 FQGTGA. The V end was cut by 5 bases, the J end by 5 bases, with 15 bases between.

The chain uses TRBV27 and TRBJ1-1; unclear D gene. Germline CDR1 is MNHEY and CDR2 is SMNVEV (reference sequence). V lost 2 bases and J lost 3, with 7 bases in between. The CDR3 is made up of 13 amino acids. CDR3 loop: CASSLGPDTEAFF. DNA for the CDR3: TGTGCCAGCAGTTTAGGACCCGACACTGAAGCTTTCTTT.

V usage is TRBV28 and J usage is TRBJ2-7; no clear D gene. Germline values: CDR1 MDHEN, CDR2 SYDVKM. V lost 6 bases, J lost 4 bases, and 13 bases lay in between. This CDR3 region has 13 residues. The CDR3 sequence: CASSPPVPYEQYF. In nucleotides, the CDR3 is TGTGCCAGCAGCCCACCCGTCCCTTACGAGCAGTACTTC.

The genes are TRBV20-1 and TRBJ2-7; no reliable D call. From germline, CDR1 is DFQATT and CDR2 SNEGSKA (reference sequence). The CDR3 spans 11 residues. V was clipped by 6 bases and J by 2 bases, with 8 bases between them. CDR3 region: CSAPDAYEQYF. For the CDR3, the DNA is TGCAGTGCCCCGGACGCCTACGAGCAGTACTTC.

V usage is TRBV27 and J usage is TRBJ2-7; 10 nucleotides line up with TRBD2. Trimming took 5 bases from V and 0 from J; bases not matched to a gene: 4. The CDR3 spans 15 residues. Germline V gives CDR1 MNHEY, CDR2 SMNVEV (reference sequence). In DNA, the CDR3 is TGTGCCAGCAGTCCTAGCGGGAGCATCTCCTACGAGCAGTACTTC. It is translated as CASSPSGSISYEQYF.

The chain uses TRBV25-1 and TRBJ1-1, with TRBD1 as a possible D gene (6 bases). The CDR3 loop spans 16 amino acids. Germline V gives CDR1 MGHDK, CDR2 SYGVNS. V lost 3 bases and J 10 bases, leaving 24 bases between the germline ends. The chain's CDR3 is CASSDRGMGDGGRAFF. As DNA, the CDR3 is TGTGCCAGCAGTGATAGGGGGATGGGGGACGGAGGAAGAGCTTTCTTT. The full variable domain, rest sourced from reference TRBV25-1 and TRBJ1-1, is EADIYQTPRYLVIGTGKKITLECSQTMGHDKMYWYQQDPGMELHLIHYSYGVNSTEKGDLSSESTVSRIRTEHFPLTLESARPSHTSQYLCASSDRGMGDGGRAFFGQGTRLTVV.

This clone was recorded once. The chain recombines TRBV21-1 with TRBJ1-2. TRBV21-1 is designated a pseudogene. The CDR3 spans 12 residues. The CDR3, as DNA: TGTGCCAGCAGCAAAGCTCCGGGGCCCATCACCTTC. This codes for CASSKAPGPITF.

The rearrangement uses TRBV28 and TRBJ1-5; no firm D call. Germline lookup yields CDR1 MDHEN and CDR2 SYDVKM. CDR3 length: 15 residues. Between the trimmed V and J ends, which lost 5 bases and 1 base, there was a span of 12 bases. CDR3 loop: CASSLTPGSNQPQHF. The CDR3 nucleotides read TGTGCCAGCAGTCTAACCCCGGGAAGCAATCAGCCCCAGCATTTT.

CDR3 sequence: CASSADRASYEQYF. The CDR3 nucleotides read TGCGCCAGCAGTGCGGACAGGGCCTCCTACGAGCAGTACTTC. The V call is TRBV5-1, the J call TRBJ2-7, with TRBD1 matching 8 bases. J lost 0 bases, V lost 5 bases, and 4 bases had no gene match. The length of the CDR3 is 14 residues. The germline gives CDR1 SGHRS, CDR2 YFSETQ.

This clone was seen a few times. This sequence joins TRBV14 and TRBJ2-1; the match to TRBD2 covers 7 bases. Germline assignment: CDR1 SGHDN and CDR2 FVKESK. J was trimmed by 9 bases and V by 4 bases; bases with no gene match: 3. This CDR3 has 12 residues. CDR3 region: CASSPSSGEQFF. The DNA of the CDR3 is TGTGCCAGCAGCCCTTCTAGCGGTGAGCAGTTCTTC.

Written as DNA, the CDR3 is TGCGCCAGCAGCCAAAATGTGTTTGGCGAGCAGTACTTC. Its translation is CASSQNVFGEQYF. V is TRBV4-1 and J is TRBJ2-7; D remains ambiguous. The CDR3 extends over 13 amino acids. Germline CDR1 reads MGHRA; CDR2 reads YSYEKL. The V end was cut by 2 bases, the J end by 6 bases, with 11 bases between.

The chain has TRBV15 and TRBJ1-2; 10 bases agree with TRBD1. Germline-derived CDR1 and CDR2 are LNHNV and YYDKDF (reference sequence). The junction had 6 bases not matched to a gene; V was cut back by 5 bases and J by 3 bases. The CDR3 is 15 residues long. The CDR3 region has the DNA TGTGCCACCAGCGCCCGGGACAGGGGAGACTATGGCTACACCTTC. Encoded protein: CATSARDRGDYGYTF.

This clone appeared a single time. The chain links TRBV10-3 to TRBJ1-2; TRBD1 matches 10 bases. V lost 3 bases to trimming and J lost 1 base; unmatched junction nucleotides: 11. Germline V CDR1 and CDR2: ENHRY, SYGVKD. The CDR3 is made up of 18 amino acids. The CDR3 DNA sequence: TGTGCCATCAGTGATTTAACCGGGACAGGGGATGTTAACTATGGCTACACCTTC. It specifies CAISDLTGTGDVNYGYTF.

The rearrangement joins TRBV11-2 to TRBJ1-2; 7 bases map to TRBD1. The CDR3 runs to 13 residues. Germline V gene data show CDR1 as SGHAT and CDR2 as FQNNGV. V was pared by 6 bases and J by 2 bases, with 3 bases of the junction left unmatched. This CDR3 is CASRETGNYGYTF. CDR3 coding DNA: TGTGCCAGCAGGGAGACAGGGAACTATGGCTACACCTTC. The variable domain in full, with the rest retrieved from reference TRBV11-2 and TRBJ1-2, is EAGVAQSPRYKIIEKRQSVAFWCNPISGHATLYWYQQILGQGPKLLIQFQNNGVVDDSQLPKDRFSAERLKGVDSTLKIQPAKLEDSAVYLCASRETGNYGYTFGSGTRLTVV.

The CDR3, as DNA: TGTGCCACCAGCAGAGGTGGGGGGTTATCCACAGATACGCAGTATTTT. Amino acids: CATSRGGGLSTDTQYF. V usage is TRBV15 and J usage is TRBJ2-3, with a weak D call TRBD2 (6 bases). V dropped 1 base and J dropped 2 bases, with 13 bases sitting between them. The CDR3 totals 16 residues. Per the germline V gene, CDR1 is LNHNV and CDR2 is YYDKDF (reference sequence).

The sample holds one count of this clone. This sequence joins TRBV5-1 and TRBJ1-2, with TRBD1 as a possible D gene (6 bases). The CDR3 is made up of 15 amino acids. Trimming removed 4 bases from V and 5 bases from J, with 18 bases in between. From germline, CDR1 is SGHRS and CDR2 YFSETQ. The CDR3 coding sequence is TGCGCCAGCAGCGCTGACAGGCTGGGGGGATATGGCTACACCTTC. It encodes CASSADRLGGYGYTF. The full variable domain, in which reference TRBV5-1 and TRBJ1-2 provide the parts outside the CDR3, is KAGVTQTPRYLIKTRGQQVTLSCSPISGHRSVSWYQQTPGQGLQFLFEYFSETQRNKGNFPGRFSGRQFSNSRSEMNVSTLELGDSALYLCASSADRLGGYGYTFGSGTRLTVV.

A single count supports this clone. The chain combines TRBV27 with TRBJ1-6; D may be TRBD1 (5 bases). CDR1 is MNHEY and CDR2 is SMNVEV in the germline V gene (reference sequence). CDR3 size: 12 residues. V gave up 7 bases and J gave up 7 bases, with 8 bases separating them. CDR3 sequence (DNA): TGTGCCAGCACCGAGGGGAATTCACCCCTCCACTTT. This sequence encodes CASTEGNSPLHF.

The chain employs TRBV29-1 and TRBJ2-1; TRBD2 agrees at 11 bases. Trimming cost V 3 bases and J 4 bases; bases outside gene matches: 2. Looked up from germline, CDR1 is SQVTM and CDR2 is ANQGSEA. This CDR3 spans 14 amino acids. In nucleotides, the CDR3 is TGCAGCGTTGATACTAGCGGGAGTTACAATGAGCAGTTCTTC. Translated, it gives CSVDTSGSYNEQFF.

The chain joins TRBV5-8 to TRBJ2-1, with TRBD2 matching 7 bases. The CDR3 spans 16 residues. Germline V gene sequence: CDR1 SGHTS, CDR2 YDEGEE. The V and J ends lost 3 bases and 4 bases, in that order; junction bases with no gene match: 10. CDR3 bases: TGTGCCAGCAGCTACCCTCGGCGGGGGAGATACAATGAGCAGTTCTTC. It is translated as CASSYPRRGRYNEQFF.

The chain combines TRBV4-2 with TRBJ2-7; no clear D. Trimming cost V 2 bases and J 5 bases, with 10 bases left between them. The CDR3 totals 13 residues. The V gene's germline CDR1 is LGHNA and CDR2 YNFKEQ. The CDR3 is CASSQTPVNEQYF. Here the CDR3 DNA reads TGTGCCAGCAGCCAAACTCCAGTGAACGAGCAGTACTTC.

A single count supports this clone. The chain employs TRBV24-1 and TRBJ2-2, with D possibly called TRBD1 or TRBD2 (5 bases each). The CDR3 is 14 residues long. Per the germline V gene, CDR1 is KGHDR and CDR2 is SFDVKD. Trimming removed 3 bases from V and 4 bases from J, with 8 bases in between. Here the CDR3 DNA reads TGTGCCACCAGTGATCGTGGGGGCACCGGGGAGCTGTTTTTT. It specifies CATSDRGGTGELFF.

The chain employs TRBV5-4 and TRBJ2-1; TRBD2 aligns across 8 bases. Germline loops: CDR1 SGHNT, CDR2 YYREEE (reference sequence). The CDR3 length is 16 residues. Trimming at V came to 0 bases and at J to 4 bases, leaving 6 bases not matched to a gene. Written as DNA, the CDR3 is TGTGCCAGCAGCTTGGGGGGGGCTAGCGGGTACAATGAGCAGTTCTTC. Its translation: CASSLGGASGYNEQFF.

The V call is TRBV7-9, the J call TRBJ1-5, with a weak D call TRBD1 (5 bases). Germline V CDR1 and CDR2: SEHNR, FQNEAQ (reference sequence). Trimming took 4 bases from V and 4 from J, leaving 14 bases between them. This CDR3 region has 15 residues. The CDR3 sequence: CASSSLQEVNQPQHF. The CDR3 DNA reads TGTGCCAGCAGCTCCTTACAGGAGGTTAATCAGCCCCAGCATTTT.

This CDR3 reads CASSQDAGGSYNSPLHF. The DNA of the CDR3 is TGCGCCAGCAGCCAAGATGCAGGGGGCTCCTATAATTCACCCCTCCACTTT. This chain connects TRBV4-1 to TRBJ1-6, with TRBD1 matching 7 bases. CDR1 and CDR2 (germline): MGHRA, YSYEKL. J lost 0 bases, V lost 0 bases, and 2 bases had no gene match. CDR3 length equals 17 residues.

The chain links TRBV29-1 to TRBJ1-2; 8 bases map to TRBD1. The CDR3 has 11 residues. The ends lost 7 bases at V and 8 bases at J; junction bases unmatched: 6. The germline V gene encodes CDR1 SQVTM and CDR2 ANQGSEA. The CDR3 nucleotides read TGCAGCGCCCGGACAGGGAAGGGCTACACCTTC. Translated, it gives CSARTGKGYTF. Together with reference TRBV29-1 and TRBJ1-2, the CDR3 gives the full variable domain: SAVISQKPSRDICQRGTSLTIQCQVDSQVTMMFWYRQQPGQSLTLIATANQGSEATYESGFVIDKFPISRPNLTFSTLTVSNMSPEDSSIYLCSARTGKGYTFGSGTRLTVV.

The CDR3 here is CASSPNRVNTEAFF. Here the CDR3 DNA reads TGTGCCAGCTCACCAAACAGGGTGAACACTGAAGCTTTCTTT. The J gene is TRBJ1-1, the V gene TRBV18; TRBD1 might be the D (6 bases). Trimming removed 2 bases at V and 0 bases at J, with 7 bases between. The length of the CDR3 is 14 residues. Germline assignment: CDR1 KGHSH and CDR2 LQKENI.